This TCR beta chain was obtained from a study of CXCR3-negative and CXCR3-positive naive CD8 T cells. About this clonotype: The antigen remains undetermined.

Findings and caveats of the study: Fresh PBMCs went into most assays, and CXCR3 expression partly declined after cryopreservation.

The CDR3 consists of 13 residues. Germline CDR1 reads DFQATT; CDR2 reads SNEGSKA (reference sequence). Each TRB cDNA library was prepared by 5' RACE (with UMI labels). TCRdb re-analyzed the 5' RACE reads; it lists each CDR3 protein once, without DNA. This repertoire comprises about 26,000 distinct CDR3 sequences; its ten largest clones make up 2.8%. This receptor was identified in a human donor in good health. Some clones in this sample may be carry-over from other donors' samples. The specimen sequenced was naive CXCR3- CD8+ T cells from blood. Subset denoted: CD45RO-CCR7+CD27+CD95- naive CD8+ T cells lacking CXCR3 (TNR3-). The V and J genes are TRBV20-1 and TRBJ2-7; TCRdb reports TRBD1, a call that lacks DNA to check it against. The CDR3 loop is CSARVRADYEQYF.